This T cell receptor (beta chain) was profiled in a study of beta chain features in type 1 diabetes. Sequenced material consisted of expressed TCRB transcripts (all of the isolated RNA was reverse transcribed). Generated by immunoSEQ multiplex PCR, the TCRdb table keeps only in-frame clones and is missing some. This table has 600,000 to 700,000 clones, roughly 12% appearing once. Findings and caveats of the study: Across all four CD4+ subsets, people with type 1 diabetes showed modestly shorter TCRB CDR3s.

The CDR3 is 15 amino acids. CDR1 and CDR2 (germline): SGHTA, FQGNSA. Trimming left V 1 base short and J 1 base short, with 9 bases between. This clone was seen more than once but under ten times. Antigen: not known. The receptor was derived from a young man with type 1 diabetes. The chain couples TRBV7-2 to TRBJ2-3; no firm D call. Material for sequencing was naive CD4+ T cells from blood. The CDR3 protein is CASSLVDGRTDTQYF. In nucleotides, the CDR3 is TGTGCCAGCAGCTTAGTAGACGGCCGCACAGATACGCAGTATTTT.